This record concerns one T cell receptor (beta chain) sequence. These data are taken from a study of blood T cell repertoires in COVID-19. Study context: Acute-phase and convalescent COVID-19 samples originated in the United States, Italy and Spain. T cells, B-cell-depleted T cells, or PBMCs provided the cDNA or gDNA that served as material.

Per the original data handling: Amplification of reference gene primers was used by the study to estimate nucleated cell counts. Clones were read by immunoSEQ multiplex PCR, and TCRdb kept only the in-frame ones, dropping some. D and trimming were read from the DNA, whereas the V and J calls and clone size are those reported in that table. The sample shows more than 85,000 clones, roughly 84% of them seen only once. Specimen: peripheral blood. The TCR comes from a human donor in a cohort sampled during active COVID-19.

CDR3 region: CASALGGGNVRTEAFF. The CDR3 DNA reads TGCGCCAGCGCTTTAGGGGGAGGGAATGTGCGCACTGAAGCTTTCTTT. The J gene is TRBJ1-1, the V gene TRBV5-1; D might be TRBD1 (6 bases). CDR3 length: 16 amino acids. CDR1 is SGHRS and CDR2 is YFSETQ in the germline V gene. The V end lost 7 bases, the J end lost 4 bases, and 23 bases lay between the germline ends.